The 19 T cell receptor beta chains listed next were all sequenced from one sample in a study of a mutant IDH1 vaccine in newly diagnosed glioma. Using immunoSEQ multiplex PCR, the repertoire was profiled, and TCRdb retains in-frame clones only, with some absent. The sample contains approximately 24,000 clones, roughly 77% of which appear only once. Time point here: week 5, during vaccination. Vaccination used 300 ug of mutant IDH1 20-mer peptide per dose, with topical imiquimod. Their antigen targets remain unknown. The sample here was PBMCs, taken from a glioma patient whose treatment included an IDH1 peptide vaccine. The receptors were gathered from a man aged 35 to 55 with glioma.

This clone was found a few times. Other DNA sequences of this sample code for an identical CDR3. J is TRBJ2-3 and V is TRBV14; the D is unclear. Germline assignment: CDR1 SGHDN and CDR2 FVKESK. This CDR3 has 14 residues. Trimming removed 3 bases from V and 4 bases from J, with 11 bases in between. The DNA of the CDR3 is TGTGCCAGCAGCCAGGCCGGTGGGGCAGATACGCAGTATTTT. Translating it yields CASSQAGGADTQYF.

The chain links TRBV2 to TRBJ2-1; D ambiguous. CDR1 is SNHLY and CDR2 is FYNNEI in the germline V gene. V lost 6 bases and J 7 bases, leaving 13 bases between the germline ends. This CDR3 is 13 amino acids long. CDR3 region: CASSRALRNEQFF. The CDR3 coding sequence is TGTGCCAGCAGCCGGGCCTTAAGGAATGAGCAGTTCTTC.

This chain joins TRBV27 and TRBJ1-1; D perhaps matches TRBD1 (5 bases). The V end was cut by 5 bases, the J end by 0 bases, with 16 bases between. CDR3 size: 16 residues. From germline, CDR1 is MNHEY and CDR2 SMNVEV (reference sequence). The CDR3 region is CASSPQDTYLNTEAFF. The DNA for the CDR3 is TGTGCCAGCAGTCCCCAGGACACCTATTTGAACACTGAAGCTTTCTTT.

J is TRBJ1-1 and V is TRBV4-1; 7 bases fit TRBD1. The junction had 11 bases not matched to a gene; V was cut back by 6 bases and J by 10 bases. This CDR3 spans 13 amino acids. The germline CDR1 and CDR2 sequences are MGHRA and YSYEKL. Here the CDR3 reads CASRVDREGAAFF. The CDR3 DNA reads TGCGCCAGCAGGGTCGACAGGGAAGGGGCAGCTTTCTTT.

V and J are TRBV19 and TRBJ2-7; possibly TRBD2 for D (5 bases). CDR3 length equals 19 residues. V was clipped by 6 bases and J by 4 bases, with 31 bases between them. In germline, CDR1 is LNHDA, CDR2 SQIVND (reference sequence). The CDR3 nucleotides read TGTGCCAGTAGCCCCCATGAATCTGGAATTCACGGGGAGAAATACGAGCAGTACTTC. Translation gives CASSPHESGIHGEKYEQYF.

The CDR3 reads CASSQAYKAEKLFF. CDR3 in DNA: TGTGCCAGCAGCCAGGCGTATAAGGCCGAAAAACTGTTTTTT. The gene calls are TRBV14 and TRBJ1-4; D is undetermined. Trimming took off 3 bases at V and 8 bases at J, with 13 bases between the two ends. The CDR3 contains 14 residues. Germline V gene sequence: CDR1 SGHDN, CDR2 FVKESK.

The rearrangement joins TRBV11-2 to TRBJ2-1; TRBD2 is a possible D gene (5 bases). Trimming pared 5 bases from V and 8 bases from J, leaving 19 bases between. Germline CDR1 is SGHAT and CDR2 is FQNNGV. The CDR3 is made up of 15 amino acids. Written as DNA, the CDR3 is TGTGCCAGCAGCCATAGGACTCACCTGTCGGATGAGCAGTTCTTC. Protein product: CASSHRTHLSDEQFF.

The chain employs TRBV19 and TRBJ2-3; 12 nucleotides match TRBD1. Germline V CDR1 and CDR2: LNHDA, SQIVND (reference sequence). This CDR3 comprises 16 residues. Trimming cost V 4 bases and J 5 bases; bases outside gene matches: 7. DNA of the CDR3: TGTGCCAGTAGTAGTGGGGGGACAGGGGGCAGAGATACGCAGTATTTT. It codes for CASSSGGTGGRDTQYF.

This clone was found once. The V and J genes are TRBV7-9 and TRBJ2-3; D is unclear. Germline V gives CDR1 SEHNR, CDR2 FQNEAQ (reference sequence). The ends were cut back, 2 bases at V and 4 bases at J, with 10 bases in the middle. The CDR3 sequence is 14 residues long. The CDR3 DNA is TGTGCCAGCAGCTTACTCGGATCTCCAGATACGCAGTATTTT. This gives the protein CASSLLGSPDTQYF.

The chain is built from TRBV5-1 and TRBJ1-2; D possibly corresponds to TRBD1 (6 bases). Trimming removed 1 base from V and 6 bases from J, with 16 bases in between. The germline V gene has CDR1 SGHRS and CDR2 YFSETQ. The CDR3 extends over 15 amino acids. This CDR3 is CASSLIGGGGDGYTF. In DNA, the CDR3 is TGCGCCAGCAGCTTGATTGGCGGGGGCGGCGATGGCTACACCTTC.

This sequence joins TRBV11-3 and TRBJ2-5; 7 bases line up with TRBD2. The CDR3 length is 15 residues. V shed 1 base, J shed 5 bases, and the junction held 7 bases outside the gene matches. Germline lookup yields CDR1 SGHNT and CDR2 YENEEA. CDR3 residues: CASSLGREARETQYF. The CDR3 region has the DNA TGTGCCAGCAGCTTAGGCCGGGAGGCCAGGGAGACCCAGTACTTC.

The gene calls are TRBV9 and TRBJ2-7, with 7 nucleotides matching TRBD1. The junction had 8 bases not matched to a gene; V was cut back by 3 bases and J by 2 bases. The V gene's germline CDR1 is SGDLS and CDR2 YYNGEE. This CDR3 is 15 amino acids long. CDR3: CASSEEDRSAYEQYF. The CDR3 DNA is TGTGCCAGCAGCGAGGAGGACAGGTCGGCCTACGAGCAGTACTTC.

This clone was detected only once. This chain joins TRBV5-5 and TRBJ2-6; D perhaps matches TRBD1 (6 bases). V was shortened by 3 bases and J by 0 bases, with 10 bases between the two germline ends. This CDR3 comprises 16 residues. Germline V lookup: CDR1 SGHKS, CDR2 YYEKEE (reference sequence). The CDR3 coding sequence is TGTGCCAGCAGCTGGACAGTCCTCTCTGGGGCCAACGTCCTGACTTTC. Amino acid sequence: CASSWTVLSGANVLTF.

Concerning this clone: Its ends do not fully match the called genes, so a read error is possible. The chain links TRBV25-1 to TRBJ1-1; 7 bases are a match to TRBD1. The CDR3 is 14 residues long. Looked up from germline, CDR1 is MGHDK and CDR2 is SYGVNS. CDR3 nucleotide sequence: TGTGCCGGCAGGGGGGGGACAAAAACGGGTGAAGCTTTCTTT. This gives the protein CAGRGGTKTGEAFF.

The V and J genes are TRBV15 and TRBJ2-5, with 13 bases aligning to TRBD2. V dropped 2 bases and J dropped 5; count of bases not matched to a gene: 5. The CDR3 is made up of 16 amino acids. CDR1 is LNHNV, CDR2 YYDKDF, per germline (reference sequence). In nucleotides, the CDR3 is TGTGCCACCAGCAGAAGGACTAGCGGGAGTTGGGAGACCCAGTACTTC. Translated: CATSRRTSGSWETQYF.

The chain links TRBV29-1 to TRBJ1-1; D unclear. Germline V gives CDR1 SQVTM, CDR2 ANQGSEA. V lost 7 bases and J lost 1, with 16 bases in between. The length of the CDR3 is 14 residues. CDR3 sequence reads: CSAETPNKNTEAFF. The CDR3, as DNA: TGCAGCGCCGAGACCCCAAACAAGAACACTGAAGCTTTCTTT.

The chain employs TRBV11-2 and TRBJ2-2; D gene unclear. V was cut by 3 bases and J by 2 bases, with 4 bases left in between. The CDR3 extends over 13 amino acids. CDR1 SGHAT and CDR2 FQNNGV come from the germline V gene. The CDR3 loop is CASSLTNTGELFF. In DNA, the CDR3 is TGTGCCAGCAGCTTGACAAACACCGGGGAGCTGTTTTTT.

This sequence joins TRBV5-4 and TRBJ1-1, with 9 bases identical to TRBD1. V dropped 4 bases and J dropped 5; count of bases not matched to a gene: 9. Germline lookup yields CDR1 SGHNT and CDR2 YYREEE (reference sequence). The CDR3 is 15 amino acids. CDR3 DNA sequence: TGTGCCAGCAGCCCACCGGGACAGGGAAGAACTGAAGCTTTCTTT. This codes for CASSPPGQGRTEAFF.

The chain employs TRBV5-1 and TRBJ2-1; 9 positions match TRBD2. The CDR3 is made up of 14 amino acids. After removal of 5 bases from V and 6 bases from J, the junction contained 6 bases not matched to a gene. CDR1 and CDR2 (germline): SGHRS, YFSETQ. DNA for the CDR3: TGCGCCAGCAGGTCACTAGCGGGTATCAATGAGCAGTTCTTC. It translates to CASRSLAGINEQFF.